These 21 T cell receptor beta chains came from one sample sequenced in a study of CD8 T cells in ankylosing spondylitis. Each CDR3 protein gets one entry after TCRdb re-called the 5' RACE reads with MiXCR. The sample yields 250,000 or so distinct CDR3 sequences, about 10% seen once. The sample taken for sequencing was blood, either unsorted or a sorted T cell fraction (not recorded which). All receptors derive from a male donor with ankylosing spondylitis or in good health (not recorded which).

This clonotype was observed at least ten times. This chain joins TRBV20-1 and TRBJ2-7; either TRBD1 or TRBD2 may fit D (5 bases each). The germline V and J ends were trimmed by 0 bases and 2 bases, with 14 bases remaining between them. Germline loops: CDR1 DFQATT, CDR2 SNEGSKA (reference sequence). CDR3 size: 15 residues. The CDR3 sequence is CSARDPEGRPYEQYF. For the CDR3, the DNA is TGCAGTGCTAGAGACCCCGAGGGGCGCCCCTACGAGCAGTACTTC.

This clonotype has at least ten counts. This rearrangement joins TRBV5-1 to TRBJ2-1, with D tentatively TRBD2 (6 bases). Germline V lookup: CDR1 SGHRS, CDR2 YFSETQ. The CDR3 runs 14 residues. V was clipped by 6 bases and J by 2 bases, with 12 bases between them. CDR3 DNA sequence: TGCGCCAGCAACGCGGGGTCCGCCTACAATGAGCAGTTCTTC. Its protein product is CASNAGSAYNEQFF.

In its sample, this clonotype was seen many times. V is TRBV12-3 or TRBV12-4 and J is TRBJ1-3; D ambiguous. Trimming took off 5 bases at V and 0 bases at J, with 11 bases between the two ends. The CDR3 consists of 15 residues. The DNA of the CDR3 is TGTGCCAGCAGTGATGGACGGGCCTCTGGAAACACCATATATTTT. As protein: CASSDGRASGNTIYF.

This clonotype was observed at least ten times. This chain links TRBV9 with TRBJ1-3; D is ambiguous. The CDR3 runs to 15 residues. The germline V gene has CDR1 SGDLS and CDR2 YYNGEE. With 0 bases removed from V and 2 bases from J, the gap between germline ends came to 9 bases. CDR3 sequence reads: CASSVEARTGNTIYF. CDR3 sequence (DNA): TGTGCCAGCAGCGTAGAGGCCCGGACTGGAAACACCATATATTTT.

The chain is built from TRBV29-1 and TRBJ1-2; the match to TRBD1 covers 12 bases. The CDR3 spans 17 residues. Germline loops: CDR1 SQVTM, CDR2 ANQGSEA. Unmatched junction bases numbered 16, after V lost 7 bases and J lost 4 bases. The CDR3 DNA sequence: TGCAGCGCGTTCTCAGGGACAGGGGGCAATTCCGGCTATGGCTACACCTTC. This translates into CSAFSGTGGNSGYGYTF.

This clonotype was counted ten times or more. The CDR3 here is CASSLFGGGNTEAFF. The DNA for the CDR3 is TGTGCCAGCAGTTTATTCGGGGGCGGGAACACTGAAGCTTTCTTT. The chain recombines TRBV12-3 or TRBV12-4 with TRBJ1-1; possibly TRBD1 for D (6 bases). CDR3 length: 15 amino acids. Deletions cut 2 bases from V and 1 base from J, with 11 bases between.

In DNA form, the CDR3 reads TGTGCCAGCAGTGGACTAGCGGCGACAGATACGCAGTATTTT. It yields the protein CASSGLAATDTQYF. The chain links TRBV6-1 to TRBJ2-3, with TRBD2 matching 9 bases. Germline trimming cut 4 bases from V and 3 bases from J; bases unmatched to any gene: 2. Germline CDR1 MNHNS, CDR2 SASEGT. This CDR3 spans 14 amino acids.

There are many counts of this clonotype. This chain links TRBV7-2 with TRBJ2-3, with D perhaps matching TRBD1 (6 bases). This CDR3 comprises 16 residues. V lost 4 bases and J lost 1, with 15 bases in between. CDR1 is SGHTA, CDR2 FQGNSA, per germline. The CDR3 nucleotides read TGTGCCAGCAGCTCACCCGCAGGGGCGGGCACAGATACGCAGTATTTT. It encodes CASSSPAGAGTDTQYF. Together with reference TRBV7-2 and TRBJ2-3, the CDR3 gives the full variable domain: GAGVSQSPSNKVTEKGKDVELRCDPISGHTALYWYRQSLGQGLEFLIYFQGNSAPDKSGLPSDRFSAERTGGSVSTLTIQRTQQEDSAVYLCASSSPAGAGTDTQYFGPGTRLTVL.

In its sample, this clonotype was seen many times. The genes are TRBV29-1 and TRBJ2-7; no reliable D call. From germline, CDR1 is SQVTM and CDR2 ANQGSEA. V lost 7 bases and J 5 bases, leaving 15 bases between the germline ends. This CDR3 contains 12 residues. The CDR3 sequence: CSGVGISNEQYF. Here the CDR3 DNA reads TGCAGCGGAGTAGGGATCAGTAACGAGCAGTACTTC.

In the case of this clonotype: A junction end diverges from the germline sequence, so it may reflect a read error. The rearrangement links TRBV7-8 to TRBJ2-2, with TRBD2 as a possible D gene (6 bases). Germline CDR1 and CDR2: SGHVS and FQNEAQ. The CDR3 spans 13 residues. This chain's CDR3 is CASSLPRGGELLF. CDR3 sequence (DNA): TGTGCCAGCAGCTTGCCCCGGGGCGGGGAGCTGCTTTTT.

This clonotype was seen ten or more times. This chain links TRBV5-6 with TRBJ2-7, with D uncertain. V dropped 2 bases and J dropped 0 bases, with 12 bases sitting between them. Germline CDR1 reads SGHDT; CDR2 reads YYEEEE. The CDR3 has 15 residues. The CDR3 DNA follows: TGTGCCAGCAGCTTCTCCAAGTGGGACTCCTACGAGCAGTACTTC. Encoded protein: CASSFSKWDSYEQYF.

This clonotype was detected many times. V and J are TRBV7-2 and TRBJ1-4, with unresolved D. The V gene lost 1 base and the J gene lost 7 bases, with 10 bases spanning the gap. Germline V gene lookup returns CDR1 SGHTA and CDR2 FQGNSA. There are 14 residues in the CDR3. The CDR3, as DNA: TGTGCCAGCAGCTTAGACGGGCTTAGTGAAAAACTGTTTTTT. It codes for CASSLDGLSEKLFF.

In its sample, this clonotype was seen many times. The genes are TRBV5-1 and TRBJ1-5; no reliable D call. With 0 bases removed from V and 4 bases from J, the gap between germline ends came to 8 bases. The CDR3 has 14 amino acids. Germline V CDR1 and CDR2: SGHRS, YFSETQ. The DNA for the CDR3 is TGCGCCAGCAGCTTGGAGGGCCTAAATCAGCCCCAGCATTTT. Protein sequence: CASSLEGLNQPQHF.

The J gene is TRBJ2-1, the V gene TRBV29-1, with 13 bases aligning to TRBD2. The CDR3 extends over 13 amino acids. Trimming removed 7 bases from V and 9 bases from J; junction bases left unmatched: 6. Germline CDR1 is SQVTM and CDR2 is ANQGSEA. The DNA of the CDR3 is TGCAGCGCCTCACTAGCGGGGGGGGGTGAGCAGTTCTTC. Its protein is CSASLAGGGEQFF.

This clonotype showed up many times. The gene calls are TRBV9 and TRBJ1-1; D is unresolved. The germline CDR1 and CDR2 sequences are SGDLS and YYNGEE. Deletions cut 4 bases from V and 0 bases from J, with 7 bases between. CDR3 length: 13 residues. CDR3 protein: CASSNVLNTEAFF. CDR3 in DNA: TGTGCCAGCAGCAACGTACTGAACACTGAAGCTTTCTTT.

This clonotype showed up many times. The chain joins TRBV10-2 to TRBJ1-1; D is possibly TRBD1 (5 bases). The germline V gene encodes CDR1 WSHSY and CDR2 SAAADI. The CDR3 is 11 amino acids. Trimming shortened V by 5 bases and J by 8 bases, and 9 bases separated the two germline ends. The CDR3 nucleotides are TGCGCCAGCAGTCAGGGACTAGAAGCTTTCTTT. Its protein is CASSQGLEAFF.

The gene calls are TRBV7-9 and TRBJ2-1, with 11 bases identical to TRBD2. V lost 7 bases and J lost 12; bases outside the gene matches: 11. The CDR3 length is 14 residues. Germline lookup yields CDR1 SEHNR and CDR2 FQNEAQ (reference sequence). CDR3 sequence reads: CASTGTSGPPGQFF. The CDR3 DNA is TGTGCCAGCACAGGGACTAGCGGCCCTCCGGGGCAGTTCTTC.

This sequence joins TRBV6-1 and TRBJ1-2; 8 positions match TRBD1. CDR3 size: 16 residues. Germline lookup yields CDR1 MNHNS and CDR2 SASEGT. With 6 bases clipped from V and 4 bases from J, the junction kept 13 bases outside the gene matches. The CDR3 reads CASRGADRDGGYGYTF. CDR3 nucleotide sequence: TGTGCCAGCAGAGGCGCGGACAGGGACGGTGGCTATGGCTACACCTTC.

The gene calls are TRBV7-9 and TRBJ2-5; tentative D call: TRBD2 (6 bases). V shed 1 base and J shed 1 base, with 10 bases lying between them. This CDR3 has 15 residues. Per germline, CDR1 SEHNR and CDR2 FQNEAQ (reference sequence). CDR3 in DNA: TGTGCCAGCAGCTTAGTCGGGGACTTCCAAGAGACCCAGTACTTC. Its translation is CASSLVGDFQETQYF. Full variable domain (outside the CDR3, taken from reference TRBV7-9 and TRBJ2-5): DTGVSQNPRHKITKRGQNVTFRCDPISEHNRLYWYRQTLGQGPEFLTYFQNEAQLEKSRLLSDRFSAERPKGSFSTLEIQRTEQGDSAMYLCASSLVGDFQETQYFGPGTRLLVL.

The V gene is TRBV6-2 or TRBV6-3, the J gene TRBJ2-7; either TRBD1 or TRBD2 may fit D (5 bases each). CDR1 and CDR2 (germline): MNHEY, SVGEGT. Trimming removed 8 bases at V and 3 bases at J, with 17 bases between. This CDR3 is built from 14 residues. The DNA of the CDR3 is TGTGCCAGCTGCCGGGACGTTCGTCGCTACGAGCAGTACTTC. Its protein is CASCRDVRRYEQYF.

This clonotype was counted at least ten times. CDR3: CASSLVSNSGNTIYF. CDR3 in DNA: TGTGCCAGCAGCTTAGTTTCCAACTCTGGAAACACCATATATTTT. This rearrangement joins TRBV7-8 to TRBJ1-3; D gene uncertain. CDR3 size: 15 residues. V shed 1 base and J shed 0 bases, with 7 bases lying between them. Germline V gives CDR1 SGHVS, CDR2 FQNEAQ.